The sequence of this T cell receptor (beta chain) was determined in a study of shared clonotypes between healthy human individuals. Findings of the study overall: Sequencing depth was a factor that was expected to affect clonotype sharing among donors.

Remarks on this clone: Antigen: not known.

Only in-frame clones appear in the TCRdb table, and some are missing; sequencing was by immunoSEQ multiplex PCR. This table has some 500,000 clones, 79% appearing once. Germline V gene sequence: CDR1 SGHTA, CDR2 FQGNSA. There are 14 residues in the CDR3. V shed 5 bases and J shed 0 bases, with 9 bases lying between them. This chain joins TRBV7-2 and TRBJ2-3, with D uncertain. The origin of this receptor is a woman in her forties in good health. Some clones in this sample may be carry-over from other donors' samples. What was sequenced was PBMCs. The CDR3 loop is CASSPRLSTDTQYF. As DNA, the CDR3 is TGTGCCAGCAGCCCACGTTTGAGCACAGATACGCAGTATTTT.